A selection of T cell receptor beta chains follows, all from one sample in a study of shared clonotypes between healthy human individuals. Assay: immunoSEQ multiplex PCR; the TCRdb copy retains only in-frame clones and omits some. The repertoire holds hundreds of thousands of clones, with roughly 80% as singletons. Specimen: PBMCs. These receptors all stem from a woman aged 40 to 55 in good health. Some clones in this sample may be carry-over from other donors' samples. The CDR3 runs from the conserved cysteine through the conserved F or W. Fields, in order: J gene, V gene, CDR3 protein.

TRBJ1-2,TRBV7-9,CASTRGSAYGYTF
TRBJ2-3,TRBV7-9,CASSLSGDTDTQYF
TRBJ1-6,TRBV28,CASSYREGNSPLHF
TRBJ1-5,TRBV18,CASSPTGSGVQPQHF
TRBJ2-1,TRBV7-9,CASSFPGLAGGEQFF
TRBJ2-2,TRBV10-3,CAISPGLDTGELFF
TRBJ1-1,TRBV4-2,CASSPSTPGQKAFF
TRBJ1-1,TRBV5-1,CASTRQGHSSNTEAFF
NA,TRBV2,CASLVGGLSYEQYF
TRBJ1-1,TRBV27,CASSLGPARVNTEAFF
TRBJ2-1,TRBV6-1,CASSYSFPLYNEQFF
TRBJ1-5,TRBV30,CAWKEGGNQPQHF
TRBJ2-7,TRBV28,CASSLGRAGRYEQYF
TRBJ2-1,TRBV30,CAWSRGVNEQFF
TRBJ2-5,TRBV6-5,CASRSTSGETQYF
TRBJ2-1,TRBV29-1,CSVDASGQFF
TRBJ2-7,TRBV5-1,CASRSGLDPYEQYF
TRBJ2-1,TRBV6-5,CASSYSGGNSYNEQFF
TRBJ2-1,TRBV11-3,CASSLGGASYNEQFF
TRBJ2-3,TRBV29-1,CSTKPGAGTDTQYF
TRBJ1-2,TRBV28,CASSLPGRINYGYTF
TRBJ1-2,TRBV5-1,CASSLLRTENYGYTF
TRBJ2-1,TRBV11-2,CASSLTRSGRGTYNEQFF
TRBJ2-2,TRBV7-2,CASSLVGGAHMAGELFF
TRBJ1-1,TRBV6-6,CASRQTGRAFF
TRBJ2-7,TRBV16,CASSQGGGLTSQYF
TRBJ2-7,TRBV18,CASSPLGGDNSYEQYF
TRBJ1-3,TRBV30,CAWSVLEGVRSGNTIYF
TRBJ2-5,TRBV6-4,CASSADRDSKTQYF
TRBJ2-1,TRBV30,CAWNPGLSIFNEQFF
TRBJ1-1,TRBV7-2,CASSLQGGINTEAFF
TRBJ2-3,TRBV27,CASSSPARVTDTQYF
TRBJ1-5,TRBV30,CAWSVSLGGPQHF
TRBJ2-7,TRBV11-2,CASRYRGYEQYF
TRBJ2-3,TRBV11-3,CASSLEGRTDTQYF
TRBJ2-5,TRBV27,CASSPRLAVETQYF
TRBJ1-5,TRBV19,CASSIDDWGQPQHF
TRBJ2-5,TRBV9,CASSVANRGWETQYF
TRBJ2-7,TRBV29-1,CSYLAGDFYEQYF
TRBJ2-1,TRBV7-2,CASIGDEQFF
TRBJ2-5,TRBV15,CATSNGAWETQYF
TRBJ1-5,TRBV19,CASTVTGGSQPQHF